These 18 T cell receptor beta chains came from one sample sequenced in a study of cytomegalovirus exposure and HLA in healthy donors. In the PCR, 60 Vbeta and 13 Jbeta primers were used. Produced via immunoSEQ multiplex PCR; TCRdb's table is partial and in-frame only. The sample holds 150,000 to 200,000 clones; approximately 80% are singletons and the top ten take around 14%. The specimen sequenced was PBMCs. Receptor source: a middle-aged woman in good health and CMV-seronegative.

The J gene is TRBJ2-7, the V gene TRBV28, with 8 bases matching TRBD2. This CDR3 is 16 amino acids long. Trimming at V came to 5 bases and at J to 5 bases, leaving 14 bases not matched to a gene. Germline CDR1 and CDR2: MDHEN and SYDVKM. The chain's CDR3 is CASSDNLLSGSNEQYF. CDR3 nucleotides: TGTGCCAGCAGTGACAACCTTTTGAGCGGGAGTAACGAGCAGTACTTC.

J is TRBJ1-5 and V is TRBV4-3; D unresolved. Germline V gene data show CDR1 as LGHNA and CDR2 as YSLEER. The CDR3 loop spans 13 amino acids. The V and J ends lost 2 bases and 7 bases respectively, with 9 bases between them. CDR3 coding DNA: TGCGCCAGCAGCCAACTGCTACGGCAGCCCCAGCATTTT. Its protein is CASSQLLRQPQHF.

This chain uses TRBV7-2 with TRBJ2-7; D might be TRBD2 (5 bases). Deletions cut 1 base from V and 6 bases from J, with 22 bases between. Germline V lookup: CDR1 SGHTA, CDR2 FQGNSA. This CDR3 is 17 amino acids long. CDR3 nucleotide sequence: TGTGCCAGCAGCTTAGTTCCGACCAGCGCGGGCCAGTCCGAGCAGTACTTC. Protein: CASSLVPTSAGQSEQYF.

This clone turned up a few times. This chain links TRBV7-9 with TRBJ2-2, with 8 nucleotides matching TRBD1. The CDR3 spans 15 residues. Looked up from germline, CDR1 is SEHNR and CDR2 is FQNEAQ (reference sequence). The ends lost 9 bases at V and 3 bases at J; junction bases unmatched: 9. For the CDR3, the DNA is TGTGCCAGTACTCGGGACAGGACTTACACCGGGGAGCTGTTTTTT. It is translated as CASTRDRTYTGELFF.

This clone was found a few times. The gene calls are TRBV5-4 and TRBJ2-1, with 13 bases aligning to TRBD2. Unmatched junction bases numbered 5, after V lost 4 bases and J lost 4 bases. The CDR3 spans 16 residues. From germline, CDR1 is SGHNT and CDR2 YYREEE (reference sequence). The CDR3 reads CASSGGTSGNYNEQFF. CDR3 bases: TGTGCCAGCAGCGGCGGGACTAGCGGGAATTACAATGAGCAGTTCTTC. Full variable domain (missing parts from reference TRBV5-4 and TRBJ2-1): ETGVTQSPTHLIKTRGQQVTLRCSSQSGHNTVSWYQQALGQGPQFIFQYYREEENGRGNFPPRFSGLQFPNYSSELNVNALELDDSALYLCASSGGTSGNYNEQFFGPGTRLTVL.

This clone was seen a handful of times. J is TRBJ1-2 and V is TRBV27; 9 bases align to TRBD1. Germline lookup yields CDR1 MNHEY and CDR2 SMNVEV (reference sequence). Trimming took 8 bases from V and 10 from J; bases not matched to a gene: 11. CDR3 length equals 13 residues. The CDR3 DNA reads as TGTGCCAGCCGCGGAACGGGACAGGGTGTCTACACCTTC. Amino acid sequence: CASRGTGQGVYTF.

The rearrangement links TRBV15 to TRBJ2-3; D may be TRBD2 (5 bases). The germline V and J ends were trimmed by 2 bases and 3 bases, with 9 bases remaining between them. Germline V gene data show CDR1 as LNHNV and CDR2 as YYDKDF (reference sequence). This CDR3 region has 14 residues. CDR3 sequence: CATSRRGRTDTQYF. As DNA, the CDR3 is TGTGCCACCAGCAGACGGGGTAGAACAGATACGCAGTATTTT.

The chain carries TRBV27 and TRBJ1-5; 10 nucleotides line up with TRBD1. Germline-derived CDR1 and CDR2 are MNHEY and SMNVEV (reference sequence). The CDR3 consists of 14 residues. The V gene end was trimmed by 5 bases and the J gene end by 7 bases; junction bases not matched to a gene: 5. The CDR3 loop is CASSMTGGGQPQHF. The CDR3 DNA sequence: TGTGCCAGCAGTATGACAGGGGGCGGGCAGCCCCAGCATTTT.

The rearrangement links TRBV29-1 to TRBJ1-1; weak D call: TRBD1 (6 bases). In germline, CDR1 is SQVTM, CDR2 ANQGSEA. The CDR3 runs to 13 residues. The V gene lost 3 bases and the J gene lost 10 bases, with 18 bases spanning the gap. The CDR3 coding sequence is TGCAGCGTTGATTTAGGGGGAGTCCAGGCAGCTTTCTTT. Translated, it gives CSVDLGGVQAAFF. The variable domain in full, with the rest retrieved from reference TRBV29-1 and TRBJ1-1, is SAVISQKPSRDICQRGTSLTIQCQVDSQVTMMFWYRQQPGQSLTLIATANQGSEATYESGFVIDKFPISRPNLTFSTLTVSNMSPEDSSIYLCSVDLGGVQAAFFGQGTRLTVV.

The J gene is TRBJ2-7, the V gene TRBV10-3, with a weak D call TRBD2 (6 bases). This CDR3 is 16 amino acids long. Germline assignment: CDR1 ENHRY and CDR2 SYGVKD. V lost 4 bases and J 4 bases, leaving 20 bases between the germline ends. Here the CDR3 DNA reads TGTGCCATCAGTGTCGGGACTGGACCATCACTTTACGAGCAGTACTTC. Amino acid sequence: CAISVGTGPSLYEQYF.

This chain links TRBV11-3 with TRBJ1-6; the match to TRBD1 covers 9 bases. The germline V gene has CDR1 SGHNT and CDR2 YENEEA. The CDR3 loop spans 15 amino acids. V was clipped by 6 bases and J by 7 bases; unmatched bases: 7. The CDR3 protein is CASRPAGQGNSPLHF. DNA for the CDR3: TGTGCCAGCAGACCTGCGGGACAGGGCAATTCACCCCTCCACTTT.

Only a few counts were recorded for this clone. The genes are TRBV28 and TRBJ2-7; D is unresolved. Trimming took 6 bases from V and 2 from J, leaving 8 bases between them. This CDR3 contains 12 residues. The germline V gene has CDR1 MDHEN and CDR2 SYDVKM. CDR3 amino acids: CASRGNTYEQYF. In DNA, the CDR3 is TGTGCCAGCAGGGGCAATACCTACGAGCAGTACTTC.

V and J are TRBV6-1 and TRBJ2-6, with D possibly TRBD2 on 5 matching bases. Germline V gene sequence: CDR1 MNHNS, CDR2 SASEGT. This CDR3 contains 15 residues. Trimming shortened V by 2 bases and J by 0 bases, and 5 bases separated the two germline ends. This CDR3 reads CASSERGSGANVLTF. The CDR3 DNA reads TGTGCCAGCAGTGAACGGGGCTCTGGGGCCAACGTCCTGACTTTC.

The CDR3 here is CASSVELAVNTGELFF. The CDR3 nucleotides are TGTGCCAGCAGCGTAGAACTAGCGGTGAACACCGGGGAGCTGTTTTTT. This sequence joins TRBV9 and TRBJ2-2; 8 bases match TRBD2. This CDR3 has 16 residues. V shed 0 bases and J 1 base; nucleotides not matched to a gene: 2. CDR1 and CDR2 from the germline V gene are SGDLS and YYNGEE.

The CDR3 DNA sequence: TGTGCCAGCAGCTTAGAGGGGGCGAGCTACACCTTC. It translates to CASSLEGASYTF. The chain links TRBV7-2 to TRBJ1-2; 7 bases agree with TRBD1. The CDR3 has 12 residues. V lost 1 base and J lost 9; bases outside the gene matches: 2. CDR1 and CDR2 (germline): SGHTA, FQGNSA. The whole variable domain, filled in from reference TRBV7-2 and TRBJ1-2, reads GAGVSQSPSNKVTEKGKDVELRCDPISGHTALYWYRQSLGQGLEFLIYFQGNSAPDKSGLPSDRFSAERTGGSVSTLTIQRTQQEDSAVYLCASSLEGASYTFGSGTRLTVV.

The chain couples TRBV4-3 to TRBJ2-5; the D gene is possibly TRBD2 (6 bases). V was trimmed by 0 bases and J by 9 bases, leaving 14 bases between them. Germline CDR1 and CDR2: LGHNA and YSLEER. The CDR3 spans 14 residues. In nucleotides, the CDR3 is TGCGCCAGCAGCCAAGAGCTGAAAGGGGAGGCCCAGTACTTC. This encodes CASSQELKGEAQYF.

V is TRBV5-1 and J is TRBJ2-7, with TRBD1 matching 9 bases. This CDR3 region has 15 residues. V dropped 2 bases and J dropped 3; count of bases not matched to a gene: 6. Germline CDR1 reads SGHRS; CDR2 reads YFSETQ. The CDR3 protein is CASSFTGQGVYEQYF. In DNA form, the CDR3 reads TGCGCCAGCAGCTTCACGGGACAGGGTGTCTACGAGCAGTACTTC.

This chain connects TRBV7-2 to TRBJ2-1, with TRBD2 matching over 8 bases. The CDR3 consists of 16 residues. Germline CDR1 and CDR2: SGHTA and FQGNSA. J was trimmed by 1 base and V by 3 bases; bases with no gene match: 5. CDR3 bases: TGTGCCAGCAGCTTCTGGGCGGGGGGATCCTACAATGAGCAGTTCTTC. Translated, it gives CASSFWAGGSYNEQFF.